A single sample is the source of the 24 T cell receptor beta chains below, sequenced in a study of technical replicates of blood from several donors (dated by TCRdb to 2016 to 2017). Library construction relied on the immunoSEQ multiplex PCR assay. TCRdb holds this immuneACCESS table with in-frame rearrangements only. Some clones are missing; in checked studies, unresolved V genes explain under half, and the rest has no known cause. The sample yields tens of thousands of clones; about 97% were counted once. The ten largest account for approximately 0.3% of the sample. The source material was T cells isolated from PBMCs. The source of these receptors is a human donor in good health.

The chain joins TRBV30 to TRBJ1-1; the match to TRBD1 covers 8 bases. From germline, CDR1 is GTSNPN and CDR2 SVGIG (reference sequence). V shed 5 bases, J shed 8 bases, and the junction held 10 bases outside the gene matches. The CDR3 runs to 13 residues. CDR3 DNA: TGTGCCTGGGATGCCGGACAGGGCCGCGAAGCTTTCTTT. Translating it yields CAWDAGQGREAFF.

The rearrangement joins TRBV5-4 to TRBJ2-1, with a tentative D call TRBD2 (5 bases). The CDR3 totals 12 residues. Trimming removed 6 bases from V and 4 bases from J, with 8 bases in between. Germline assignment: CDR1 SGHNT and CDR2 YYREEE (reference sequence). The CDR3 coding sequence is TGTGCCAGCACCGGAGGATACAATGAGCAGTTCTTC. This codes for CASTGGYNEQFF.

This chain joins TRBV7-9 and TRBJ2-7; no clear D. The CDR3 length is 14 residues. V was trimmed by 1 base and J by 3 bases, leaving 10 bases between them. Germline-derived CDR1 and CDR2 are SEHNR and FQNEAQ (reference sequence). The CDR3 sequence: CASSLGTEYYEQYF. Written as DNA, the CDR3 is TGTGCCAGCAGCTTAGGCACAGAGTACTACGAGCAGTACTTC.

The chain employs TRBV6-5 and TRBJ2-7, with D unresolved. Germline-derived CDR1 and CDR2 are MNHEY and SVGAGI. Trimming took 0 bases from V and 3 from J, leaving 9 bases between them. The CDR3 covers 14 residues. DNA of the CDR3: TGTGCCAGCAGTTACTCAAGTCCAGACTACGAGCAGTACTTC. Translation: CASSYSSPDYEQYF.

The CDR3 sequence: CASSPRQGTHEQYF. In DNA, the CDR3 is TGTGCCAGCTCACCAAGACAGGGGACGCACGAGCAGTACTTC. The rearrangement links TRBV18 to TRBJ2-7; 8 nucleotides agree with TRBD1. The V segment lost 2 bases and the J segment 5 bases; nucleotides outside the gene matches: 5. The CDR3 contains 14 residues. Germline loops: CDR1 KGHSH, CDR2 LQKENI.

V gene TRBV5-6 combines with J gene TRBJ1-3; tentatively, D is TRBD1 (5 bases). The CDR3 extends over 14 amino acids. V shed 4 bases and J shed 0 bases, with 8 bases lying between them. Germline CDR1 reads SGHDT; CDR2 reads YYEEEE. CDR3 region: CASSQGRSGNTIYF. DNA for the CDR3: TGTGCCAGCAGCCAGGGTCGCTCTGGAAACACCATATATTTT.

J is TRBJ2-7 and V is TRBV29-1; 7 nucleotides match TRBD2. The CDR3 covers 14 residues. Per germline, CDR1 SQVTM and CDR2 ANQGSEA. V lost 6 bases, J lost 5 bases, and 13 bases stayed unmatched. The CDR3 coding sequence is TGCAGCGTCCCTATGGGCGGGAGAATCGACGAGCAGTACTTC. This gives the protein CSVPMGGRIDEQYF.

This clone has just one count. The V and J genes are TRBV6-5 and TRBJ1-1; TRBD1 matches at 7 bases. V lost 6 bases, J lost 6 bases, and 10 bases stayed unmatched. Germline-derived CDR1 and CDR2 are MNHEY and SVGAGI. The CDR3 runs 14 residues. The DNA for the CDR3 is TGTGCCAGCAGGATCCCGGGACAGAGTGCTGAAGCTTTCTTT. Translation: CASRIPGQSAEAFF.

This chain uses TRBV4-2 with TRBJ1-1; tentatively, D is TRBD1 (6 bases). V was clipped by 5 bases and J by 4 bases, with 17 bases between them. This CDR3 is built from 15 residues. CDR1 LGHNA and CDR2 YNFKEQ come from the germline V gene. CDR3 sequence (DNA): TGTGCCAGCAGCTCAGGGGTCGGGGTCCGCACTGAAGCTTTCTTT. As protein: CASSSGVGVRTEAFF.

The chain carries TRBV5-5 and TRBJ2-2, with 7 nucleotides matching TRBD1. Germline lookup yields CDR1 SGHKS and CDR2 YYEKEE (reference sequence). V shed 0 bases and J 8 bases; nucleotides not matched to a gene: 4. The CDR3 is made up of 14 amino acids. For the CDR3, the DNA is TGTGCCAGCAGCTTGGGGCAGGGGGTGGGGGAGCTGTTTTTT. Its translation: CASSLGQGVGELFF.

This clone was found once. The chain uses TRBV6-5 and TRBJ2-7; 11 nucleotides agree with TRBD2. Germline values: CDR1 MNHEY, CDR2 SVGAGI. V lost 0 bases, J lost 5 bases, and 3 bases stayed unmatched. The CDR3 length is 15 residues. In DNA form, the CDR3 reads TGTGCCAGCAGTTACTCACTAGCGGGAGAGAACGAGCAGTACTTC. It yields the protein CASSYSLAGENEQYF.

The rearrangement joins TRBV10-2 to TRBJ2-3; possible D gene TRBD2, 6 bases. The CDR3 length is 14 residues. Trimming shortened V by 3 bases and J by 5 bases, and 12 bases separated the two germline ends. CDR1 WSHSY and CDR2 SAAADI come from the germline V gene. CDR3: CASSELRRGDTQYF. Here the CDR3 DNA reads TGCGCCAGCAGTGAATTGAGGAGGGGAGATACGCAGTATTTT.

This clone was recorded once. This rearrangement joins TRBV7-3 to TRBJ2-5, with 15 bases that match TRBD2. CDR1 SGHTA and CDR2 FQGTGA come from the germline V gene. The V and J ends lost 4 bases and 1 base, in that order; junction bases with no gene match: 4. The CDR3 has 17 residues. The CDR3 loop reads CASSSGLAGGAQETQYF. The CDR3 DNA reads as TGTGCCAGCAGCTCCGGACTAGCGGGAGGGGCCCAAGAGACCCAGTACTTC. Full variable domain (outside the CDR3, taken from reference TRBV7-3 and TRBJ2-5): GAGVSQTPSNKVTEKGKYVELRCDPISGHTALYWYRQSLGQGPEFLIYFQGTGAADDSGLPNDRFFAVRPEGSVSTLKIQRTERGDSAVYLCASSSGLAGGAQETQYFGPGTRLLVL.

This clone was picked up one time. This chain links TRBV9 with TRBJ2-5, with 10 bases identical to TRBD2. After removal of 3 bases from V and 0 bases from J, the junction contained 5 bases not matched to a gene. CDR1 is SGDLS, CDR2 YYNGEE, per germline. There are 16 residues in the CDR3. CDR3 protein: CASSGGLAEYQETQYF. DNA for the CDR3: TGTGCCAGCAGCGGAGGACTAGCGGAATACCAAGAGACCCAGTACTTC.

V is TRBV5-5 and J is TRBJ1-5; 8 bases align to TRBD1. Per the germline V gene, CDR1 is SGHKS and CDR2 is YYEKEE (reference sequence). V was pared by 0 bases and J by 1 base, with 6 bases of the junction left unmatched. This CDR3 region has 17 residues. The CDR3 loop reads CASSLAGTGRSNQPQHF. Written as DNA, the CDR3 is TGTGCCAGCAGCTTGGCCGGGACAGGTAGGAGCAATCAGCCCCAGCATTTT.

The chain recombines TRBV5-5 with TRBJ2-7; TRBD1 is a possible D gene (6 bases). The CDR3 loop spans 13 amino acids. Trimming removed 1 base from V and 2 bases from J, with 7 bases in between. The germline CDR1 and CDR2 sequences are SGHKS and YYEKEE (reference sequence). CDR3 bases: TGTGCCAGCAGCTTGCAGGGGCCCTACGAGCAGTACTTC. As protein: CASSLQGPYEQYF.

The CDR3 loop is CATGDPTGELFF. CDR3 DNA sequence: TGTGCCACCGGAGACCCCACCGGGGAGCTGTTTTTT. This rearrangement joins TRBV2 to TRBJ2-2; D remains ambiguous. Trimming removed 10 bases at V and 4 bases at J, with 10 bases between. The CDR3 is 12 amino acids. Germline V gene sequence: CDR1 SNHLY, CDR2 FYNNEI.

The genes are TRBV19 and TRBJ1-5, with a weak D call TRBD1 (6 bases). Germline V gene sequence: CDR1 LNHDA, CDR2 SQIVND (reference sequence). Trimming pared 5 bases from V and 3 bases from J, leaving 17 bases between. The CDR3 runs to 16 residues. CDR3 in DNA: TGTGCCAGTAGTCCGACTCAGGGGTCCTCCAATCAGCCCCAGCATTTT. Protein: CASSPTQGSSNQPQHF. Supplemented by reference TRBV19 and TRBJ1-5, the full variable domain reads DGGITQSPKYLFRKEGQNVTLSCEQNLNHDAMYWYRQDPGQGLRLIYYSQIVNDFQKGDIAEGYSVSREKKESFPLTVTSAQKNPTAFYLCASSPTQGSSNQPQHFGDGTRLSIL.

This chain joins TRBV5-4 and TRBJ2-1; the D is unclear. The germline V gene encodes CDR1 SGHNT and CDR2 YYREEE (reference sequence). The CDR3 spans 12 residues. The V end was cut by 2 bases, the J end by 3 bases, with 3 bases between. DNA for the CDR3: TGTGCCAGCAGCTTACTCTACAATGAGCAGTTCTTC. The encoded protein is CASSLLYNEQFF.

The V gene is TRBV7-9, the J gene TRBJ2-2, with 9 bases identical to TRBD1. Germline trimming cut 5 bases from V and 5 bases from J; bases unmatched to any gene: 6. The germline CDR1 and CDR2 sequences are SEHNR and FQNEAQ (reference sequence). This CDR3 comprises 15 residues. The DNA for the CDR3 is TGTGCCAGCAGCCCCGGGACAGGGAATACCGGGGAGCTGTTTTTT. This codes for CASSPGTGNTGELFF.

V gene TRBV14 combines with J gene TRBJ2-2; D unresolved. The CDR3 runs to 17 residues. V lost 1 base and J 3 bases, leaving 15 bases between the germline ends. The germline gives CDR1 SGHDN, CDR2 FVKESK. CDR3 nucleotide sequence: TGTGCCAGCAGCCAAGCCCCAAGATTTGCGTACACCGGGGAGCTGTTTTTT. Its translation is CASSQAPRFAYTGELFF.

The chain is built from TRBV4-2 and TRBJ1-4, with D tentatively TRBD1 (6 bases). The CDR3 length is 16 residues. The V and J ends lost 5 bases and 6 bases respectively, with 19 bases between them. CDR1 is LGHNA and CDR2 is YNFKEQ in the germline V gene. The CDR3 nucleotides read TGTGCCAGCAGCTCATTAAGGGGAGGGGGAGATGAAAAACTGTTTTTT. This translates into CASSSLRGGGDEKLFF.

The V call is TRBV10-1, the J call TRBJ1-2; 7 bases align to TRBD1. CDR1 is WNHNN, CDR2 SYGVQD, per germline (reference sequence). V was pared by 2 bases and J by 4 bases, with 7 bases of the junction left unmatched. The CDR3 spans 15 residues. The CDR3 DNA is TGCGCCAGCAGTGAGAGTCAGGGGGACCGCTATGGCTACACCTTC. As protein: CASSESQGDRYGYTF.

The J gene is TRBJ2-7, the V gene TRBV9; D is uncertain. Trimming removed 0 bases at V and 3 bases at J, with 13 bases between. This CDR3 region has 15 residues. Germline CDR1 SGDLS, CDR2 YYNGEE. The CDR3 reads CASSVAVGEIYEQYF. The CDR3 nucleotides are TGTGCCAGCAGCGTAGCTGTCGGAGAGATCTACGAGCAGTACTTC.